This TCR beta chain comes out of a study of memory CD4+ T cells and cytomegalovirus serostatus. Study in general: Healthy Belgian adult donors included under ten CMV-positive and 24 CMV-negative people. Study-wide findings and caveats: Each of 65 to 70 CMV-associated TCRbeta sequences occurred in one to five individuals. The CMV-associated TCR signature appears largely within the CD4+ memory repertoire.

Assay used: immunoSEQ multiplex PCR; TCRdb lists only in-frame clones, some missing. The sample includes approximately 46,000 clones, roughly 83% seen only once; the top ten take around 1.1%. The sort gate was single viable CD3+CD4+CD8-CD45RO+ cells for memory CD4+ T cells. Serostatus was set by detecting CMV pp150, pp28, p38, p52 IgG. Germline V gives CDR1 MNHNS, CDR2 SASEGT. CDR3 length: 14 residues. V was shortened by 7 bases and J by 2 bases, with 9 bases between the two germline ends. Details on this clone: Its antigen is unidentified.

The genes are TRBV6-1 and TRBJ2-6; D remains unclear. The clonotype was recovered from an adult in good health and CMV-seronegative. Sequencing used memory CD4+ T cells from blood. The CDR3 region is CASTYQPGANVLTF. The CDR3, as DNA: TGTGCCAGCACGTACCAGCCTGGGGCCAACGTCCTGACTTTC.